This entry concerns a single T cell receptor (beta chain). This clonotype was counted only a few times. The clone's antigen remains unknown. No much larger clone is present one base from it, and per-base qualities are unavailable. Library method: 5' RACE. For sequencing, an Illumina HiSeq 2500 was employed. A second PCR of roughly 7 to 11 cycles was performed with a sample-barcoded 5' primer and a J-beta primer mix. Each TCR beta cDNA molecule received a unique molecular identifier from a template-switch 5' adaptor carrying 12 random nucleotides. Each sample yielded at least 3 million CDR3-containing paired-end reads. The Mint cDNA synthesis kit, primed by a TRBC-specific oligonucleotide, was used to synthesize first-strand cDNA from all RNA. After uracil-DNA glycosylase treatment, a first 18-cycle PCR used universal primers M1SS and BC2_uni_R on all cDNA. Concerning the study's data processing: For normalization, 1 million high-quality reads were randomly selected from each sample, with every read carrying a distinct molecular identifier. Instead of being binned into consensus sequences, reads that shared molecular identifiers were thrown out. MiTCR, with a Q25 quality threshold and the strictest error-elimination algorithm, was used for CDR3 identification, clonotype clustering and error correction. Lower-bound total TCR beta diversity was estimated with a nonparametric unseen species model using Euler transformation. TCRdb redid the processing of the public reads, applying fastp at Q25 and MiXCR, and retained in-frame beta chains. Rows are combined by CDR3 protein, so each entry shows the most common genes and DNA. TCRdb, not the original authors, processed these V and J calls. This sample holds about 1.5 million distinct CDR3 sequences; roughly 43% were observed only once. Together, the top ten hold about 4% of the sample.

Trimming removed 4 bases from V and 1 base from J, leaving 9 bases between the germline ends. For CDR1 and CDR2, the germline V gene (reference sequence) lists DFQATT and SNEGSKA. The CDR3 sequence holds 13 residues, the cysteine and phenylalanine included. The kept DNA is CDR3 alone, 39 bases in frame from the first base. The data stem from a study of blood T cells in healthy people across ages (dated by TCRdb to between 2015 and 2016). General notes on the study: In model experiments, roughly one uniquely barcoded TCR beta cDNA molecule per two T cells was captured by template switching. Two additional independent replicas of 1 million unique cDNA reads from the same blood draw were analyzed for two donors (one aged 18 to 29 and one aged 80 or older). To avoid experimental bias, donors of different ages were spread randomly across the sequencing lanes. Four age groups were formed from the donors: young (average approximately 15 years), middle-aged (less than 40), aged (roughly 58) and long-lived (about 75). The study measured age-related changes in TCR beta repertoire diversity using deep sequencing normalized with unique cDNA molecular identifiers.

Donors were a few dozen systemically healthy Caucasian individuals from Russia aged roughly 6 to 100 years. Each donor gave around 9.8 milliliters of peripheral blood, collected into EDTA-treated Vacutainer tubes. Ficoll-Paque density-gradient centrifugation was used to isolate PBMCs, with at least 6.5 million per sample. Trizol reagent was used to extract total RNA from PBMCs, with at least 5 micrograms per sample. For every donor, flow cytometry on a PBMC aliquot measured the percentage of naive CD45RAhigh/CD27high T cells. What the authors observed across the whole study: There was a strong correlation between observed TCR beta diversity and the percentage of naive T cells measured by flow cytometry. Compared with the aged group, the long-lived group had more naive CD4+ T cells, fewer expanded clones and increased TCR diversity, suggesting age selection. Estimates of total diversity from one million sequenced T cells were regarded as lower bounds and underestimates. Because the CMV infection status of the donors was unknown, age-related changes in expanded clonotypes may potentially have been confounded. As age increased, observed TCR beta diversity per million T cells dropped in a roughly linear way, and a significant reduction was already evident by age roughly 36. Conclusive comparison of naive and antigen-experienced compartments was prevented by the profiling of bulk unsorted PBMCs.

The receptor was isolated from a woman aged 18-30 years in good health. This chain joins TRBV20-1 to TRBJ2-3; the D gene is perhaps TRBD1, from 6 matching bases. Sequencing used blood. CDR3 region: CSATGVGTDTQYF. The nucleotide sequence reads as follows: TGCAGTGCTACAGGGGTCGGCACAGATACGCAGTATTTT.